This T cell receptor beta chain was obtained from a study of T cells in Graves' hyperthyroidism and ophthalmopathy. This clonotype has at least ten counts. Template material for amplifying TCR beta CDR3 regions consisted of RNA transcripts. During a first-round RT-PCR of the TCR CDR3, the HTBI primer set was used. MiXCR, applied by TCRdb to the multiplex PCR reads, yields one record per CDR3 protein. The sample consists of under 400,000 distinct CDR3 sequences, approximately 15% of them appearing once. There are 14 residues in the CDR3. In germline, CDR1 is LGHDT, CDR2 YNNKEL (reference sequence). Trimming removed 1 base at V and 2 bases at J, with 8 bases between.

V gene TRBV3-1 combines with J gene TRBJ2-5; the D is unclear. The receptor comes from a woman aged 55-69 years with Graves' hyperthyroidism. Specimen: blood. The CDR3 DNA reads TGTGCCAGCAGCCAAGCCCAACCTCAAGAGACCCAGTACTTC. Its translation is CASSQAQPQETQYF.